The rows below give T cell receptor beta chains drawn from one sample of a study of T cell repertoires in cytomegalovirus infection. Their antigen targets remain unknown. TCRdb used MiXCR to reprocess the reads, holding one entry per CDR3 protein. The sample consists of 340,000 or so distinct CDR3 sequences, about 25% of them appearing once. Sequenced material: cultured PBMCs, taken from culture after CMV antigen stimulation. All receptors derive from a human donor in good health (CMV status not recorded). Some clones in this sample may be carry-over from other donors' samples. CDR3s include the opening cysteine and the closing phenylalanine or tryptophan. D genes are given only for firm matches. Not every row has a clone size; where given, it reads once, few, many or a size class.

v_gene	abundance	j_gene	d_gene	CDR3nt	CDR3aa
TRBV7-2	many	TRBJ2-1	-	TGTGCCAGCAGCTTATGGTCGGGACACCAGGACCGCAATGAGCAGTTCTTC	CASSLWSGHQDRNEQFF
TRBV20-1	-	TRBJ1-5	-	TGCAGTGCCCAGGTCGCCGGGACGAGGCCCCAGCATTTT	CSAQVAGTRPQHF
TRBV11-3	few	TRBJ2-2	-	TGTGCCAGCGGGGGTGACGGCGGGGAGCTGTTTTTT	CASGGDGGELFF
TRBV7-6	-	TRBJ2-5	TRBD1	TGTGCCAGCAGCTTAGGGGGGACAGGGTCGATGCGAGAGACCCAGTACTTC	CASSLGGTGSMRETQYF
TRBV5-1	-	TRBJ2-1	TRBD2	TGCGCCAGCAGCCCGGGACTAGCGGGACCTAGAACCTACAATGAGCAGTTCTTC	CASSPGLAGPRTYNEQFF
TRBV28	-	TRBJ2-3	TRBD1	TGTGCCAGCAGTTCCCAACAGGGGGGAAACACAGATACGCAGTATTTT	CASSSQQGGNTDTQYF
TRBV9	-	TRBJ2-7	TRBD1	TGTGCCAGCAGCGTATATGGGACAGGGGCCGACGAGCAGTACTTC	CASSVYGTGADEQYF
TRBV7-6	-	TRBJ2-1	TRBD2	TGTGCCAGCAGCTTAGATCTAGCGGACAATGAGCAGTTCTTC	CASSLDLADNEQFF
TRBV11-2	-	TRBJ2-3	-	TGTGCCCGCAGGGGGGGACGGACAGATACGCAGTATTTT	CARRGGRTDTQYF
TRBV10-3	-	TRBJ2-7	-	TGTGCCATCAGTGAGTCGGCCAGGGGATCAGAGCAGTACTTC	CAISESARGSEQYF
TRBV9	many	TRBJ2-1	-	TGTGCCAGCAGCGTAGATCCCGCTTCCTACAATGAGCAGTTCTTC	CASSVDPASYNEQFF
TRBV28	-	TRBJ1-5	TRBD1	TGTGCCAGCAGTTTACCAGGGGGGGTCCTCGGGCAGCCCCAGCATTTT	CASSLPGGVLGQPQHF
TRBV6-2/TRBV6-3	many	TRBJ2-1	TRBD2	TGTGCCAGCAGCACCTCCGAAGCACTAGCGGGGGCGGTTCGTGAGCAGTTCTTC	CASSTSEALAGAVREQFF
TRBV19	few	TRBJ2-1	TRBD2	TGTGCCAGTAGTATATTAGGAAAGCGGGATTCCCCTAACTACAATGAGCAGTTCTTC	CASSILGKRDSPNYNEQFF
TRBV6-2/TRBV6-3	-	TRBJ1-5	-	TGTGCCAGCAGTCGTATTAGCAATCAGCCCCAGCATTTT	CASSRISNQPQHF
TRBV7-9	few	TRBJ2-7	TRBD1	TGTGCCAGCAGCACGGGACAGGGAAACGTCGAGCAGTACTTC	CASSTGQGNVEQYF
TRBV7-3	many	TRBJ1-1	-	TGTGCCAGCAGCTTAGCGGCTCCTGGGGACACTGAAGCTTTCTTT	CASSLAAPGDTEAFF
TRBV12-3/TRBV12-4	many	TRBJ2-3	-	TGTGCCAGCAGTCTGATAGATACGCAGTATTTT	CASSLIDTQYF
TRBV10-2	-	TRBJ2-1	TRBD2	TGCGCCATAACTAGCGGGAGGGCCACTGAGCAGTTCTTC	CAITSGRATEQFF
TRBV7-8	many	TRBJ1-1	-	TGTGCCAGCAGCTTGGAAAAGAACACTGAAGCTTTCTTT	CASSLEKNTEAFF
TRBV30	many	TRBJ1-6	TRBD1	TGTGCCTGGACGGGTGAAGCAGGGGGGTATTCACCCCTCCACTTT	CAWTGEAGGYSPLHF
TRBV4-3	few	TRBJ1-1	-	TGCGCCAGCAGCCAAAACGACCTTATGAACACTGAAGCTTTCTTT	CASSQNDLMNTEAFF
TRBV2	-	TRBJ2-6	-	TGTGCCAGCATTATATCTGGGGCCAACGTCCTGACTTTC	CASIISGANVLTF
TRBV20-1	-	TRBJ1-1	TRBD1	TGCAGTGCTACCCTGGGGACAGGATGGTTCACTGAAGCTTTCTTT	CSATLGTGWFTEAFF
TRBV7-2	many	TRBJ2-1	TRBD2	TGTGCCAGCAGCTTAGATGGGACTAGAACTGATGAGCAGTTCTTC	CASSLDGTRTDEQFF
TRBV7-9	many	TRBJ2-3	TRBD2	TGTGCCACCGGGGGAGGGCCCACAGATACGCAGTATTTT	CATGGGPTDTQYF
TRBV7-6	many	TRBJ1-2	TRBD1	TGTGCCAGCAGCCCAGACAGGGGGCTATACTATGGCTACACCTTC	CASSPDRGLYYGYTF
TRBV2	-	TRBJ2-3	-	TGTGCCCACTGGGGGGACCGCACAGATACGCAGTATTTT	CAHWGDRTDTQYF
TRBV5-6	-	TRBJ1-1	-	TGTGCCAGCACCTTTTCGACCAACACTGAAGCTTTCTTT	CASTFSTNTEAFF
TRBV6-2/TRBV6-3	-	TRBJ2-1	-	TGTGCCAGCAGTTACTCTTGGACTTCCTACAATGAGCAGTTCTTC	CASSYSWTSYNEQFF
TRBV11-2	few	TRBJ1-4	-	TGTGCCAGCAGCTCCGTAGGGTATGAAAAACTGTTTTTT	CASSSVGYEKLFF
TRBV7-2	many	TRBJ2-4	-	TGTGCCAGCAGCGTCATTTTGGGAACCAAAAACATTCAGTACTTC	CASSVILGTKNIQYF
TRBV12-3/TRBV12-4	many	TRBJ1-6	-	TGTGCCAGCAGCGAGCAAGGAAATTCACCCCTCCACTTT	CASSEQGNSPLHF
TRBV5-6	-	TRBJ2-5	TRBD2	TGTGCCAGCAGCGGGGGACTAGCGGGAGTAACAGGAGAGACCCAGTACTTC	CASSGGLAGVTGETQYF
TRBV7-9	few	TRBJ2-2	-	TGTGCCAGCAGCTTACCTCCTCCGGCGGCGAACACCGGGGAGCTGTTTTTT	CASSLPPPAANTGELFF
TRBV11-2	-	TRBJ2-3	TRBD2	TGTGCCAGCAGCTACCGACTAGCGGGACCCACAGATACGCAGTATTTT	CASSYRLAGPTDTQYF
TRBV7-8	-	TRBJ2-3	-	TGTGCCAGCAGCTCTCAAAGAGCGGGAGATACGCAGTATTTT	CASSSQRAGDTQYF
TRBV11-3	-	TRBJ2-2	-	TGTGCCAGCAGCTTAGGAATGGGGGAGCTGTTTTTT	CASSLGMGELFF
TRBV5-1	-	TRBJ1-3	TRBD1	TGCGCCAGCAAGAATGGGCAGGGGGAAAGTTTACCTGGAAACACCATATATTTT	CASKNGQGESLPGNTIYF